Listed here are 22 T cell receptor beta chains from one sample, sequenced in a study of cytomegalovirus exposure and HLA in healthy donors. PCR employed 60 Vbeta and 13 Jbeta primers. This table comes from immunoSEQ multiplex PCR, and its TCRdb copy is limited to in-frame clones, with some not included. This table has around 140,000 clones, roughly three quarters appearing once. The sample consisted of PBMCs. These TCRs come from a female donor in good health and CMV-seronegative.

This chain links TRBV19 with TRBJ2-2, with 7 positions matching TRBD2. V shed 2 bases, J shed 7 bases, and the junction held 1 base outside the gene matches. Germline lookup yields CDR1 LNHDA and CDR2 SQIVND (reference sequence). The CDR3 runs to 13 residues. The CDR3 loop reads CASSISGGGELFF. CDR3 nucleotides: TGTGCCAGTAGTATATCGGGGGGCGGGGAGCTGTTTTTT. The variable domain in full, completed from reference TRBV19 and TRBJ2-2, reads DGGITQSPKYLFRKEGQNVTLSCEQNLNHDAMYWYRQDPGQGLRLIYYSQIVNDFQKGDIAEGYSVSREKKESFPLTVTSAQKNPTAFYLCASSISGGGELFFGEGSRLTVL.

This clone was counted a few times. The chain uses TRBV30 and TRBJ2-1; a weak D match, TRBD2 (5 bases). CDR3 length: 14 amino acids. Looked up from germline, CDR1 is GTSNPN and CDR2 is SVGIG (reference sequence). V dropped 5 bases and J dropped 0 bases, with 11 bases sitting between them. The CDR3 nucleotides are TGTGCCTGGGACTACCTGAGCTCCTACAATGAGCAGTTCTTC. Translation gives CAWDYLSSYNEQFF.

The chain joins TRBV2 to TRBJ2-5; TRBD2 matches 12 bases. The CDR3 is made up of 15 amino acids. The trim removed 1 base at V and 5 bases at J, leaving 2 bases unmatched. The germline CDR1 and CDR2 sequences are SNHLY and FYNNEI. The CDR3 region is CASSEGGTSGETQYF. The CDR3 nucleotides are TGTGCCAGCAGTGAAGGGGGGACTAGCGGGGAGACCCAGTACTTC.

The sample holds one count of this clone. The CDR3 nucleotides are TGTGCCAGCAGCCCCCCGGACAGGGCTCCGTTTACCTCTGGAAACACCATATATTTT. Translation: CASSPPDRAPFTSGNTIYF. V gene TRBV4-2 combines with J gene TRBJ1-3, with 8 positions matching TRBD1. Germline CDR1 reads LGHNA; CDR2 reads YNFKEQ. J was trimmed by 0 bases and V by 4 bases; bases with no gene match: 14. The CDR3 runs to 19 residues.

In its sample, this clone was seen a few times. CDR3 DNA: TGTGCCAGCACGGACAGGGGGCGTACTGAAGCTTTCTTT. Amino acids: CASTDRGRTEAFF. The chain links TRBV6-6 to TRBJ1-1; TRBD1 aligns across 11 bases. CDR1 and CDR2 from the germline V gene are MNHNY and SVGAGI (reference sequence). The CDR3 is 13 amino acids. V shed 7 bases and J 5 bases; nucleotides not matched to a gene: 3.

Details on this clone: One end of the junction is discordant with germline, which a read error may explain. The chain links TRBV5-1 to TRBJ1-2; 8 positions agree with TRBD1. Germline CDR1 SGHRS, CDR2 YFSETQ. This CDR3 is 17 amino acids long. The chain's CDR3 is CASSSAIQGEKGYGYPF. The CDR3 coding sequence is TGCGCCAGCAGCTCCGCGATACAGGGGGAAAAGGGATATGGCTACCCCTTC. The full variable domain, with the rest looked up from reference TRBV5-1 and TRBJ1-2, is KAGVTQTPRYLIKTRGQQVTLSCSPISGHRSVSWYQQTPGQGLQFLFEYFSETQRNKGNFPGRFSGRQFSNSRSEMNVSTLELGDSALYLCASSSAIQGEKGYGYPFGSGTRLTVV.

CDR3 in amino acids: CASSTRGAGELFF. DNA of the CDR3: TGTGCCAGCAGCACCAGGGGGGCCGGGGAGCTGTTTTTT. This sequence joins TRBV7-6 and TRBJ2-2; possibly TRBD1 for D (7 bases). This CDR3 is 13 amino acids long. Per the germline V gene, CDR1 is SGHVS and CDR2 is FNYEAQ. V lost 5 bases and J lost 6, with 10 bases in between.

This sequence joins TRBV21-1 and TRBJ2-7; the table names TRBD2, a call not compared with the DNA. TRBV21-1 is a known pseudogene. The CDR3 contains 13 residues. The CDR3 DNA follows: TGTGCCAGCAGCAAAGCGCGAGAATACGAGCAGTACTTC. Protein: CASSKAREYEQYF.

The V and J genes are TRBV13 and TRBJ2-7, with no clear D. With 0 bases removed from V and 4 bases from J, the gap between germline ends came to 4 bases. This CDR3 contains 12 residues. CDR1 and CDR2 (germline): PRHDT, FYEKMQ (reference sequence). The CDR3 sequence is CASSLGGYEQYF. The DNA of the CDR3 is TGTGCCAGCAGCTTAGGCGGGTACGAGCAGTACTTC.

The chain uses TRBV9 and TRBJ2-2, with a weak D call TRBD2 (5 bases). Germline V gene data show CDR1 as SGDLS and CDR2 as YYNGEE. V was pared by 0 bases and J by 3 bases, with 9 bases between. The length of the CDR3 is 15 residues. CDR3 sequence: CASSVAGVDTGELFF. DNA for the CDR3: TGTGCCAGCAGCGTAGCCGGGGTCGACACCGGGGAGCTGTTTTTT.

The CDR3 nucleotides are TGTGCCAGCAGCCCCAGGGTATTGGGCAGTGCGAACACCGGGGAGCTGTTTTTT. Protein sequence: CASSPRVLGSANTGELFF. The rearrangement joins TRBV11-3 to TRBJ2-2; tentatively, D is TRBD1 (5 bases). The CDR3 runs to 18 residues. Germline V gene lookup returns CDR1 SGHNT and CDR2 YENEEA. The germline V and J ends were trimmed by 5 bases and 0 bases, with 19 bases remaining between them. Looking up the rest from reference TRBV11-3 and TRBJ2-2 gives the full variable domain: EAGVVQSPRYKIIEKKQPVAFWCNPISGHNTLYWYLQNLGQGPELLIRYENEEAVDDSQLPKDRFSAERLKGVDSTLKIQPAELGDSAVYLCASSPRVLGSANTGELFFGEGSRLTVL.

The rearrangement uses TRBV4-2 and TRBJ1-3; D possibly corresponds to TRBD1 (6 bases). Germline CDR1 LGHNA, CDR2 YNFKEQ. The CDR3 spans 16 residues. The germline V and J ends were trimmed by 2 bases and 0 bases, with 11 bases remaining between them. The CDR3 loop reads CASSQMEGGSGNTIYF. The CDR3 DNA sequence: TGTGCCAGCAGCCAAATGGAAGGGGGCTCTGGAAACACCATATATTTT.

The CDR3 is CASSLGLAGGPNGELFF. The CDR3 nucleotides read TGCGCCAGCAGCCTAGGACTAGCGGGAGGGCCTAACGGGGAGCTGTTTTTT. The chain has TRBV5-1 and TRBJ2-2; TRBD2 matches at 15 bases. The CDR3 extends over 17 amino acids. The germline V gene has CDR1 SGHRS and CDR2 YFSETQ. The V and J ends lost 4 bases and 7 bases, in that order; junction bases with no gene match: 8.

This chain links TRBV13 with TRBJ1-1; 7 nucleotides match TRBD1. The CDR3 is 12 amino acids. Per germline, CDR1 PRHDT and CDR2 FYEKMQ (reference sequence). V shed 3 bases and J 9 bases; nucleotides not matched to a gene: 4. CDR3 bases: TGTGCCAGCAGCTTCTGGGGACAGCAAGCTTTCTTT. This gives the protein CASSFWGQQAFF.

The chain recombines TRBV9 with TRBJ2-7; 7 bases are a match to TRBD1. With V trimmed by 0 bases and J by 2 bases, 2 bases remained unmatched. Germline values: CDR1 SGDLS, CDR2 YYNGEE. This CDR3 contains 14 residues. This chain's CDR3 is CASSVGDSTYEQYF. As DNA, the CDR3 is TGTGCCAGCAGCGTAGGGGACAGTACCTACGAGCAGTACTTC.

The chain is built from TRBV27 and TRBJ1-4; D perhaps matches TRBD1 (5 bases). Trimming cost V 3 bases and J 6 bases, with 11 bases left between them. The CDR3 consists of 14 residues. Germline assignment: CDR1 MNHEY and CDR2 SMNVEV (reference sequence). The CDR3 region is CASSFQGAHEKLFF. For the CDR3, the DNA is TGTGCCAGCAGTTTCCAGGGTGCACATGAAAAACTGTTTTTT. Using reference TRBV27 and TRBJ1-4 for the parts outside the CDR3, the full variable domain is EAQVTQNPRYLITVTGKKLTVTCSQNMNHEYMSWYRQDPGLGLRQIYYSMNVEVTDKGDVPEGYKVSRKEKRNFPLILESPSPNQTSLYFCASSFQGAHEKLFFGSGTQLSVL.

The chain uses TRBV28 and TRBJ1-1; D gene ambiguous. The germline gives CDR1 MDHEN, CDR2 SYDVKM. CDR3 length: 13 amino acids. The V end was cut by 5 bases, the J end by 4 bases, with 11 bases between. The DNA of the CDR3 is TGTGCCAGCAGTCCTCCCCTCCGCACTGAAGCTTTCTTT. Translation: CASSPPLRTEAFF.

This clone was seen more than once but under ten times. This chain connects TRBV27 to TRBJ2-7, with D unclear. Per the germline V gene, CDR1 is MNHEY and CDR2 is SMNVEV (reference sequence). The CDR3 contains 12 residues. Trimming removed 6 bases at V and 3 bases at J, with 9 bases between. CDR3 DNA sequence: TGTGCCAGCAGCCTACCCCACTACGAGCAGTACTTC. Its protein is CASSLPHYEQYF.

V usage is TRBV10-3 and J usage is TRBJ2-1; TRBD2 matches at 14 bases. CDR3 size: 14 residues. V dropped 3 bases and J dropped 15; count of bases not matched to a gene: 7. CDR1 and CDR2 (germline): ENHRY, SYGVKD. In nucleotides, the CDR3 is TGTGCCATCAGTGAAGGACTAGCGGGAGGAGGTCTGTTCTTC. Amino acids: CAISEGLAGGGLFF.

This clone was seen a handful of times. CDR3: CASEIYEQYF. CDR3 DNA: TGTGCCAGTGAGATCTACGAGCAGTACTTC. V and J are TRBV2 and TRBJ2-7; D is uncertain. CDR3 length: 10 residues. Germline-derived CDR1 and CDR2 are SNHLY and FYNNEI. The V and J ends lost 9 bases and 3 bases respectively, with 6 bases between them.

This clone was observed a few times. The chain is built from TRBV30 and TRBJ1-2, with D unresolved. CDR3 size: 14 residues. Trimming took 3 bases from V and 0 from J, leaving 11 bases between them. Germline V gene sequence: CDR1 GTSNPN, CDR2 SVGIG (reference sequence). The CDR3 coding sequence is TGTGCCTGGAGCATGCGTCGAGCTAACTATGGCTACACCTTC. It translates to CAWSMRRANYGYTF.

This chain connects TRBV29-1 to TRBJ2-1, with TRBD1 as a possible D gene (6 bases). CDR3 length: 14 residues. The germline V gene encodes CDR1 SQVTM and CDR2 ANQGSEA. V was clipped by 3 bases and J by 4 bases, with 13 bases between them. In DNA form, the CDR3 reads TGCAGCGTTGATGGGACACAGGTTTACAATGAGCAGTTCTTC. It is translated as CSVDGTQVYNEQFF.